One sample yielded the 8 T cell receptor beta chains listed below, sequenced in a study of T-cell reconstitution after alpha-beta-depleted transplantation in children. Unique molecular identifiers tagged the TCRbeta library. One entry per CDR3 protein results from TCRdb running MiXCR on the PCR reads. The table includes 700,000 to 950,000 distinct CDR3 sequences, under 20% detected once. The specimen was PBMCs, mostly from graft donor cells, collected 360 days after TCRalphabeta/CD19-depleted stem cell transplant. The source is a male patient between 10 and 17 years old who had a stem cell transplant for acute lymphoblastic leukemia, so the T cells may come from the graft donor.

There are many counts of this clonotype. CDR3 loop: CSVVEGGETQYF. In DNA form, the CDR3 reads TGCAGCGTTGTGGAGGGAGGGGAGACCCAGTACTTC. The chain has TRBV29-1 and TRBJ2-5, with TRBD2 identical over 7 bases. Germline assignment: CDR1 SQVTM and CDR2 ANQGSEA. The CDR3 has 12 amino acids. J was trimmed by 5 bases and V by 4 bases; bases with no gene match: 4.

This clonotype was counted between two and nine times. The chain couples TRBV2 to TRBJ2-6, with D tentatively TRBD1 (5 bases). CDR3 length: 16 amino acids. Trimming left V 8 bases short and J 0 bases short, with 14 bases between. Germline V CDR1 and CDR2: SNHLY, FYNNEI. This CDR3 is CASSPQGASGANVLTF. CDR3 DNA sequence: TGTGCCAGCTCGCCGCAGGGCGCCTCTGGGGCCAACGTCCTGACTTTC.

There are a few counts of this clonotype. The V gene is TRBV9, the J gene TRBJ2-7; 10 bases fit TRBD2. The CDR3 runs to 16 residues. V gave up 2 bases and J gave up 5 bases; unmatched junction bases: 10. CDR1 is SGDLS and CDR2 is YYNGEE in the germline V gene. The CDR3 DNA is TGTGCCAGCAGCGTTAGCGGGAGGATCGAATTACACGAGCAGTACTTC. It encodes CASSVSGRIELHEQYF.

This clonotype was seen a handful of times. The chain has TRBV5-1 and TRBJ2-1; the D is unclear. Germline V lookup: CDR1 SGHRS, CDR2 YFSETQ. The CDR3 consists of 15 residues. V lost 2 bases and J lost 3, with 12 bases in between. CDR3 sequence: CASSFGPRGYNEQFF. Here the CDR3 DNA reads TGCGCCAGCAGCTTTGGACCCAGAGGCTACAATGAGCAGTTCTTC.

This clonotype was found many times. V gene TRBV3-1 combines with J gene TRBJ2-7, with D possibly TRBD1 on 5 matching bases. This CDR3 spans 12 amino acids. V was trimmed by 5 bases and J by 2 bases, leaving 7 bases between them. Germline V CDR1 and CDR2: LGHDT, YNNKEL (reference sequence). This chain's CDR3 is CASSRGTYEQYF. CDR3 DNA sequence: TGTGCCAGCAGCAGGGGTACCTACGAGCAGTACTTC.

This clonotype was seen only a few times. The gene calls are TRBV12-3 or TRBV12-4 and TRBJ2-3, with 7 bases that match TRBD1. J gave up 4 bases and V 3 bases, and 10 bases lay outside the gene matches. The CDR3 contains 16 residues. CDR3 amino acids: CASSFDREWGADTQYF. The CDR3 DNA follows: TGTGCCAGCAGTTTTGACAGGGAATGGGGCGCAGATACGCAGTATTTT.

The J gene is TRBJ2-7, the V gene TRBV9; TRBD1 matches 9 bases. This CDR3 is built from 14 residues. The ends lost 4 bases at V and 5 bases at J; junction bases unmatched: 7. Per the germline V gene, CDR1 is SGDLS and CDR2 is YYNGEE. The CDR3 DNA is TGTGCCAGCAGCCCAGTGGGACAGGGTAACGAGCAGTACTTC. The encoded protein is CASSPVGQGNEQYF.

Only a few counts were recorded for this clonotype. The V and J genes are TRBV10-3 and TRBJ2-7, with a possible D match to TRBD1 (5 bases). From germline, CDR1 is ENHRY and CDR2 SYGVKD. The ends were cut back, 9 bases at V and 2 bases at J, with 14 bases in the middle. The CDR3 loop spans 13 amino acids. The CDR3 spells CAMSGSGTYEQYF. CDR3 coding DNA: TGTGCCATGTCAGGGTCTGGGACCTACGAGCAGTACTTC.